A single sample gave rise to the 4 T cell receptor beta chains below, sequenced in a study of CD8+ T cells in alopecia areata. Once RNA had been extracted, it was reverse transcribed into cDNA to act as the sequencing template. The method was immunoSEQ multiplex PCR; TCRdb's version includes in-frame clones alone and lacks a portion of them. This repertoire shows fewer than 250,000 clones, over 60% found once; its top ten account for around 4%. Sample treatment: oral pan-JAK inhibitor, 5-10 mg twice daily. The sample was CD4+ T cells sorted from blood, taken at week 4, from a patient treated with tofacitinib. All receptors come from a human donor with alopecia areata.

This clone appeared once. The rearrangement joins TRBV9 to TRBJ1-1; 7 bases map to TRBD1. The CDR3 runs to 15 residues. With V trimmed by 4 bases and J by 1 base, 7 bases remained unmatched. Germline V gene lookup returns CDR1 SGDLS and CDR2 YYNGEE. The CDR3 spells CASSLDRLKNTEAFF. In DNA, the CDR3 is TGTGCCAGCAGCTTGGACAGGTTGAAGAACACTGAAGCTTTCTTT. The full variable domain, completed using reference TRBV9 and TRBJ1-1, is DSGVTQTPKHLITATGQRVTLRCSPRSGDLSVYWYQQSLDQGLQFLIQYYNGEERAKGNILERFSAQQFPDLHSELNLSSLELGDSALYFCASSLDRLKNTEAFFGQGTRLTVV.

For this clone: Mismatch with germline at one junction end may stem from a read error. V usage is TRBV7-7 and J usage is TRBJ2-3; the match to TRBD2 covers 9 bases. There are 13 residues in the CDR3. CDR1 is SSHAT and CDR2 is FNYEAQ in the germline V gene (reference sequence). CDR3 DNA sequence: TGTGCTAGCAGCTTAGCGGGGGAAGATACGCAGTATTTT. It codes for CASSLAGEDTQYF.

V is TRBV4-1 and J is TRBJ2-5; D call uncertain. The CDR3 extends over 15 amino acids. The V end was cut by 0 bases, the J end by 9 bases, with 17 bases between. Germline loops: CDR1 MGHRA, CDR2 YSYEKL. CDR3 sequence: CASSQEGTPLQAQYF. The CDR3 coding sequence is TGCGCCAGCAGCCAAGAAGGAACACCACTCCAGGCCCAGTACTTC.

The chain couples TRBV30 to TRBJ1-5; D might be TRBD1 (5 bases). The V and J ends lost 3 bases and 4 bases respectively, with 10 bases between them. There are 13 residues in the CDR3. CDR1 and CDR2 from the germline V gene are GTSNPN and SVGIG (reference sequence). This CDR3 is CAWSGTDNQPQHF. In DNA form, the CDR3 reads TGTGCCTGGAGCGGGACGGATAATCAGCCCCAGCATTTT.